This T cell receptor beta chain was profiled in a study of spatial heterogeneity in lung cancer (dated by TCRdb to between 2019 and 2020). Turning to the overall study: Beta-chain transcripts were consistently detected in greater numbers than alpha-chain transcripts, which likely reflected higher beta-chain transcript abundance. Both alpha and beta chains were TCR-sequenced in hundreds of tumor regions, 64 matched nontumor lung samples and around 54 PBMC samples obtained at surgery. In non-small cell lung cancer, the study made a quantitative comparison of TCR alpha and beta repertoires among multiple tumor regions, matched nontumor lung and blood. In the raw uncorrected reads, each unique combination of TCR and UMI appeared more than ten times on average. In tumor regions, TCR transcript counts showed a strong correlation with a T cell transcriptional module score from matched bulk RNA-seq. Nonsynonymous mutation counts, determined by whole-exome sequencing of tumor tissue, were related to TCR repertoire features. What the authors observed across the whole study: Counts of ubiquitous and regional expanded TCRs correlated with counts of ubiquitous and regional nonsynonymous mutations, respectively. Additional single-cell paired TCR alpha and beta sequencing was considered necessary to confirm, at a functional level, the hypothesis that regional TCRs recognize regional mutations. A correlation was observed between the number of expanded intratumoral alpha and beta TCRs and the tumor nonsynonymous mutation count. TCR-seq coverage of tumor T cells was estimated to be only 6% to 7.5% for alpha chains and more than 11% for beta chains.

CDR1 and CDR2 (DFQATT, SNEGSKA) derive from the germline V gene (reference sequence). The CDR3 measures 13 amino acids from cysteine to phenylalanine. Of the read, only the CDR3 DNA is kept; its 39 bases are in frame from base 1. The method behind the library was 5' RACE. The data were produced on a NextSeq 500. To allow correction of PCR and sequencing errors, the TCR library protocol tagged every TCR cDNA molecule with a unique molecular identifier. In the source study's methods: TCR identification, UMI-based error correction and CDR3 extraction were performed with Decombinator tools. Expanded TCRs were defined as those above a frequency of 2 per 1,000, corresponding to the top 1% of the tumor frequency distribution. Expanded tumor TCRs statistically deemed absent (corrected P<0.05) from at least one tumor region were classed as regional, and all other expanded tumor TCRs were classed as ubiquitous. Renyi diversity was calculated using the R vegan package after each repertoire was subsampled 100 times to 5,000 TCRs. CDR3 similarity networks were constructed using string-kernel similarity of amino acid triplets, with links drawn between CDR3s whose pairwise similarity was above 0.82. The public reads were reprocessed in TCRdb via fastp at Q25 and MiXCR, keeping in-frame beta chains. Rows are combined by CDR3 protein, so each entry shows the most common genes and DNA. None of the V and J calls come from the authors' own analysis; TCRdb made them. Within this sample are about 1,400 distinct CDR3 sequences, with roughly a sixth of them counted one time only. The leading ten clones occupy around 15% of the sample.

Relative to its sample, this clonotype is large (0.1 to 1%). It lacks a known antigen. Mismatch with germline at one junction end may stem from a read error. Taken with the paper, the label for time point translates to: sample taken at primary tumor resection. Donors were around 69 patients with early-stage, untreated non-small cell lung cancer from the lung TRACERx cohort. For TCR sequencing, whole RNA was extracted from tumor and nontumor lung tissue, or from cryopreserved PBMC samples, and no cell sorting was done. A patient was chosen for TCR sequencing only when enough RNA was available from at least two tumor regions. Tumor and adjacent nontumor lung specimens were reviewed by a lung pathologist before selection.

The receptor chain draws on TRBV20-1 and TRBJ1-1, with no confidently assigned D gene. The source was lung tumor tissue, collected at surgery. The TCR comes from a male donor with early-stage non-small cell lung cancer. The sequenced DNA: TGCAGTGCAAGAGAACTCACGGTGCGGATAGCTTTCTTT. Its translation reads: CSARELTVRIAFF.